The 19 T cell receptor beta chains reported below all come from one sample, sequenced in a study of beta chain features in type 1 diabetes. TCRB transcripts that were expressed got sequenced, as all of the isolated RNA had been reverse transcribed. Libraries were prepared by immunoSEQ multiplex PCR; TCRdb keeps only in-frame clonotypes and omits some of them. The sample includes around 300,000 clones, approximately 9.9% of them seen just once. Sequencing input: naive CD4+ T cells from blood. These receptors were obtained from a woman younger than 45 in good health.

The sample holds a few counts of this clone. The V and J genes are TRBV5-1 and TRBJ2-7, with 13 bases lining up with TRBD2. The germline V gene encodes CDR1 SGHRS and CDR2 YFSETQ. This CDR3 is 14 amino acids long. V was pared by 4 bases and J by 5 bases, with 3 bases of the junction left unmatched. The DNA of the CDR3 is TGCGCCAGCAGCCGGACTAGCGGGAGCAACGAGCAGTACTTC. Amino acids: CASSRTSGSNEQYF.

This chain uses TRBV28 with TRBJ2-7; D gene unclear. Trimming left V 6 bases short and J 6 bases short, with 27 bases between. The V gene's germline CDR1 is MDHEN and CDR2 SYDVKM. This CDR3 comprises 17 residues. In DNA, the CDR3 is TGTGCCAGCAGGGGCGCAGGCCTCGCTTATCTGTCCCGCGAGCAGTACTTC. Protein sequence: CASRGAGLAYLSREQYF.

The gene calls are TRBV28 and TRBJ2-3; D is unclear. The V gene lost 3 bases and the J gene lost 2 bases, with 6 bases spanning the gap. The germline V gene has CDR1 MDHEN and CDR2 SYDVKM. The length of the CDR3 is 13 residues. This CDR3 reads CASSFRSTDTQYF. The CDR3 DNA is TGTGCCAGCAGTTTCCGGTCCACAGATACGCAGTATTTT. Full variable domain (missing parts from reference TRBV28 and TRBJ2-3): DVKVTQSSRYLVKRTGEKVFLECVQDMDHENMFWYRQDPGLGLRLIYFSYDVKMKEKGDIPEGYSVSREKKERFSLILESASTNQTSMYLCASSFRSTDTQYFGPGTRLTVL.

The rearrangement joins TRBV6-6 to TRBJ2-4, with D unclear. This CDR3 is built from 15 residues. In germline, CDR1 is MNHNY, CDR2 SVGAGI (reference sequence). Trimming pared 8 bases from V and 3 bases from J, leaving 17 bases between. CDR3 DNA sequence: TGTGCCAGCGGAGACGAGACTTACTTCAAAAACATTCAGTACTTC. The encoded protein is CASGDETYFKNIQYF.

The chain links TRBV5-1 to TRBJ2-2; the match to TRBD2 covers 7 bases. Unmatched junction bases numbered 4, after V lost 7 bases and J lost 1 base. Germline lookup yields CDR1 SGHRS and CDR2 YFSETQ. The CDR3 sequence is 14 residues long. The CDR3 nucleotides are TGCGCCAGCCGGGAGGTGGGGAACACCGGGGAGCTGTTTTTT. Translated: CASREVGNTGELFF.

This clone has a handful of counts. The chain is built from TRBV5-1 and TRBJ2-7; 14 positions agree with TRBD2. Germline trimming cut 4 bases from V and 6 bases from J; bases unmatched to any gene: 3. From germline, CDR1 is SGHRS and CDR2 YFSETQ. The CDR3 is 14 residues long. CDR3 in amino acids: CASSHGLAGGEQYF. The CDR3 DNA reads as TGCGCCAGCAGCCATGGACTAGCGGGAGGCGAGCAGTACTTC. The entire variable domain, with the rest obtained from reference TRBV5-1 and TRBJ2-7, is as follows: KAGVTQTPRYLIKTRGQQVTLSCSPISGHRSVSWYQQTPGQGLQFLFEYFSETQRNKGNFPGRFSGRQFSNSRSEMNVSTLELGDSALYLCASSHGLAGGEQYFGPGTRLTVT.

The rearrangement links TRBV11-1 to TRBJ2-3; 8 positions agree with TRBD2. The ends lost 8 bases at V and 0 bases at J; junction bases unmatched: 4. CDR3 size: 14 residues. Germline values: CDR1 SGHAT, CDR2 FQDESV (reference sequence). The CDR3 DNA is TGTGCCAGCCGCCGACTAGCGAGCACAGATACGCAGTATTTT. This translates into CASRRLASTDTQYF.

This clone came up a few times. The chain uses TRBV18 and TRBJ2-1; D might be TRBD1 (6 bases). Trimming shortened V by 6 bases and J by 5 bases, and 14 bases separated the two germline ends. Germline lookup yields CDR1 KGHSH and CDR2 LQKENI. This CDR3 is built from 14 residues. Here the CDR3 DNA reads TGTGCCAGCTCCCCCAATCGACAGGACAATGAGCAGTTCTTC. Translated, it gives CASSPNRQDNEQFF.

A few counts support this clone. This rearrangement joins TRBV5-1 to TRBJ1-2; D gene ambiguous. V lost 1 base, J lost 5 bases, and 6 bases lay in between. The CDR3 consists of 12 residues. The germline CDR1 and CDR2 sequences are SGHRS and YFSETQ. The CDR3 here is CASSLTEYGYTF. DNA of the CDR3: TGCGCCAGCAGCTTGACTGAGTATGGCTACACCTTC.

The CDR3 DNA reads TGTGCCAGCAGCCCGGACACCGATCAGCCCCAGCATTTT. Translating gives CASSPDTDQPQHF. The chain recombines TRBV11-2 with TRBJ1-5; maybe TRBD1 (5 bases). Trimming shortened V by 5 bases and J by 5 bases, and 10 bases separated the two germline ends. There are 13 residues in the CDR3. Germline-derived CDR1 and CDR2 are SGHAT and FQNNGV.

This chain uses TRBV27 with TRBJ2-7; D not resolved. Germline values: CDR1 MNHEY, CDR2 SMNVEV (reference sequence). V was clipped by 7 bases and J by 0 bases, with 7 bases between them. The CDR3 sequence is 12 residues long. CDR3 amino acids: CASTRISYEQYF. DNA of the CDR3: TGTGCCAGCACGCGAATCTCCTACGAGCAGTACTTC.

The sample holds a few counts of this clone. The chain recombines TRBV7-9 with TRBJ1-5; possibly TRBD1 for D (5 bases). Trimming shortened V by 3 bases and J by 5 bases, and 8 bases separated the two germline ends. CDR3 size: 13 residues. Germline V gives CDR1 SEHNR, CDR2 FQNEAQ (reference sequence). This CDR3 reads CASSFGGDQPQHF. Written as DNA, the CDR3 is TGTGCCAGCAGCTTCGGAGGGGATCAGCCCCAGCATTTT.

The chain combines TRBV6-6 with TRBJ2-7; 8 positions agree with TRBD1. CDR1 is MNHNY and CDR2 is SVGAGI in the germline V gene (reference sequence). V lost 5 bases to trimming and J lost 5 bases; unmatched junction nucleotides: 5. This CDR3 spans 13 amino acids. The CDR3 sequence is CASSLPGGHEQYF. The DNA for the CDR3 is TGTGCCAGCAGTCTACCAGGGGGCCACGAGCAGTACTTC.

The rearrangement uses TRBV2 and TRBJ2-6; TRBD2 matches at 8 bases. This CDR3 has 17 residues. V trimming: 11 bases; J trimming: 0 bases; junction bases outside the gene matches: 12. The germline gives CDR1 SNHLY, CDR2 FYNNEI. CDR3 residues: CAGSAGGYDSGANVLTF. For the CDR3, the DNA is TGTGCCGGCTCGGCGGGGGGTTACGACTCTGGGGCCAACGTCCTGACTTTC.

This chain connects TRBV6-5 to TRBJ1-1, with unresolved D. The CDR3 length is 15 residues. The V end lost 0 bases, the J end lost 5 bases, and 13 bases lay between the germline ends. The V gene's germline CDR1 is MNHEY and CDR2 SVGAGI. In DNA form, the CDR3 reads TGTGCCAGCAGTTACTCGGGGAGGATGGTAACTGAAGCTTTCTTT. Its protein product is CASSYSGRMVTEAFF.

This clone was picked up a small number of times. V is TRBV27 and J is TRBJ2-3, with a possible D match to TRBD2 (6 bases). CDR1 and CDR2 from the germline V gene are MNHEY and SMNVEV (reference sequence). V was shortened by 4 bases and J by 0 bases, with 11 bases between the two germline ends. CDR3 length equals 15 residues. CDR3 region: CASSSETRSTDTQYF. For the CDR3, the DNA is TGTGCCAGCAGTTCCGAGACTAGGAGCACAGATACGCAGTATTTT.

The chain employs TRBV30 and TRBJ1-4; D is possibly TRBD1 (6 bases). This CDR3 has 14 residues. Trimming removed 0 bases at V and 7 bases at J, with 12 bases between. Germline V gives CDR1 GTSNPN, CDR2 SVGIG (reference sequence). CDR3 in amino acids: CAWSVQGYREKLFF. The CDR3 DNA is TGTGCCTGGAGTGTCCAGGGGTATCGTGAAAAACTGTTTTTT.

The chain combines TRBV18 with TRBJ2-7, with 9 nucleotides matching TRBD2. Germline trimming cut 3 bases from V and 3 bases from J; bases unmatched to any gene: 9. Germline CDR1 is KGHSH and CDR2 is LQKENI. The CDR3 is 16 amino acids. CDR3 residues: CASSPFELAGRYEQYF. As DNA, the CDR3 is TGTGCCAGCTCACCCTTCGAACTAGCGGGTCGCTACGAGCAGTACTTC.

This clone was counted a few times. The chain employs TRBV28 and TRBJ2-3; 8 positions agree with TRBD2. The germline V gene has CDR1 MDHEN and CDR2 SYDVKM. CDR3 length: 15 amino acids. The J segment lost 1 base and the V segment lost 4 bases, leaving 4 bases of the junction unmatched. CDR3 in DNA: TGTGCCAGCAGTTCGGGCGGGAGGCGCACAGATACGCAGTATTTT. Its translation is CASSSGGRRTDTQYF.